Following are 18 T cell receptor beta chains from one sample sequenced in a study of response to subunit inactivated influenza vaccine. TCRdb re-called the RT-PCR reads through MiXCR, storing one row per CDR3 protein. The data show some 160,000 distinct CDR3 sequences, with about a tenth seen just once and roughly 12% held by the top ten. The input for sequencing was non-naive T cells sorted from PBMCs, taken 45 days after vaccination. The receptors come from a man aged 45-65 years who received an inactivated influenza vaccine.

The table lists this clonotype with many counts. The V call is TRBV27, the J call TRBJ2-7; 9 positions agree with TRBD2. The V segment lost 2 bases and the J segment 2 bases; nucleotides outside the gene matches: 1. The CDR3 sequence is 14 residues long. Germline CDR1 MNHEY, CDR2 SMNVEV (reference sequence). CDR3 in amino acids: CASSLRTSAYEQYF. In DNA, the CDR3 is TGTGCCAGCAGTTTACGGACTAGCGCCTACGAGCAGTACTTC.

Only a few counts were recorded for this clonotype. The chain links TRBV28 to TRBJ1-4, with TRBD1 as a possible D gene (6 bases). CDR1 and CDR2 (germline): MDHEN, SYDVKM. With 6 bases removed from V and 8 bases from J, the gap between germline ends came to 16 bases. The CDR3 has 14 amino acids. CDR3 nucleotides: TGTGCCAGCAGCACAGGGTTCTTCGAGGAAAAACTGTTTTTT. Encoded protein: CASSTGFFEEKLFF.

Ten or more counts support this clonotype. The rearrangement links TRBV12-3 or TRBV12-4 to TRBJ1-5; tentatively, D is TRBD1 (6 bases). There are 14 residues in the CDR3. Trimming removed 6 bases at V and 2 bases at J, with 11 bases between. The CDR3 protein is CASSEGGGNQPQHF. Written as DNA, the CDR3 is TGTGCCAGCAGCGAGGGGGGGGGCAATCAGCCCCAGCATTTT.

This clonotype was seen a few times. The V and J genes are TRBV18 and TRBJ1-1; 10 positions agree with TRBD1. CDR3 length: 16 residues. Germline V gene lookup returns CDR1 KGHSH and CDR2 LQKENI. V lost 2 bases to trimming and J lost 1 base; unmatched junction nucleotides: 4. The CDR3 DNA reads TGTGCCAGCTCACCAACGAGGGACAGGGGGAACACTGAAGCTTTCTTT. Amino acids: CASSPTRDRGNTEAFF. The full variable domain, in which reference TRBV18 and TRBJ1-1 provide the parts outside the CDR3, is NAGVMQNPRHLVRRRGQEARLRCSPMKGHSHVYWYRQLPEEGLKFMVYLQKENIIDESGMPKERFSAEFPKEGPSILRIQQVVRGDSAAYFCASSPTRDRGNTEAFFGQGTRLTVV.

This clonotype turned up a few times. This chain joins TRBV20-1 and TRBJ1-2, with 11 nucleotides matching TRBD1. V was clipped by 3 bases and J by 3 bases; unmatched bases: 6. CDR1 is DFQATT and CDR2 is SNEGSKA in the germline V gene (reference sequence). The CDR3 loop spans 15 amino acids. For the CDR3, the DNA is TGCAGTGCTAGGCACCCGGGACAGGGGGACTATGGCTACACCTTC. This sequence encodes CSARHPGQGDYGYTF.

This clonotype was seen many times. This chain's CDR3 is CSVVIQGAKNIQYF. For the CDR3, the DNA is TGCAGCGTTGTAATTCAGGGGGCCAAAAACATTCAGTACTTC. The chain is built from TRBV29-1 and TRBJ2-4, with D perhaps TRBD1 (6 bases). The CDR3 covers 14 residues. Trimming cost V 4 bases and J 1 base, with 11 bases left between them. CDR1 and CDR2 (germline): SQVTM, ANQGSEA.

This clonotype was counted at least ten times. The rearrangement links TRBV2 to TRBJ1-1; tentatively, D is TRBD1 (5 bases). The CDR3 length is 12 residues. V was clipped by 3 bases and J by 11 bases, with 13 bases between them. Germline V lookup: CDR1 SNHLY, CDR2 FYNNEI. In DNA, the CDR3 is TGTGCCAGCAGTGAGTTAGAAAAGGGGGCTTTCTTT. Translating gives CASSELEKGAFF.

The sample holds a few counts of this clonotype. This rearrangement joins TRBV6-5 to TRBJ1-5; no clear D. The CDR3 has 15 amino acids. The V gene lost 2 bases and the J gene lost 0 bases, with 8 bases spanning the gap. Germline V gives CDR1 MNHEY, CDR2 SVGAGI. The CDR3 nucleotides read TGTGCCAGCAGTTACAGTCGGGCTAGCAATCAGCCCCAGCATTTT. Its translation: CASSYSRASNQPQHF.

This clonotype showed up many times. This chain connects TRBV28 to TRBJ2-2; D possibly corresponds to TRBD2 (6 bases). Germline V lookup: CDR1 MDHEN, CDR2 SYDVKM. The CDR3 extends over 15 amino acids. V dropped 0 bases and J dropped 4 bases, with 9 bases sitting between them. CDR3 sequence (DNA): TGTGCCAGCAGTTTATGGGCGGGGAGCACCGGGGAGCTGTTTTTT. This sequence encodes CASSLWAGSTGELFF.

This clonotype was counted many times. V is TRBV5-1 and J is TRBJ1-1, with D tentatively TRBD1 (5 bases). Germline V gene lookup returns CDR1 SGHRS and CDR2 YFSETQ. V gave up 4 bases and J gave up 1 base, with 11 bases separating them. This CDR3 contains 14 residues. The CDR3 coding sequence is TGCGCCAGCAGCCCCGGGACGGGGAACACTGAAGCTTTCTTT. Protein sequence: CASSPGTGNTEAFF.

This chain uses TRBV7-8 with TRBJ2-2; 8 positions match TRBD2. Germline V lookup: CDR1 SGHVS, CDR2 FQNEAQ. The CDR3 spans 13 residues. V trimming: 7 bases; J trimming: 4 bases; junction bases outside the gene matches: 2. CDR3: CASTGGLTGELFF. CDR3 bases: TGTGCCAGCACGGGAGGGCTCACCGGGGAGCTGTTTTTT.

In this sample, this clonotype turned up a few times. V and J are TRBV4-1 and TRBJ1-2; D not certain. The V and J ends lost 4 bases and 0 bases respectively, with 12 bases between them. The germline gives CDR1 MGHRA, CDR2 YSYEKL. The CDR3 is made up of 15 amino acids. In nucleotides, the CDR3 is TGCGCCAGCAGCCCCTCGGCACACGCTAACTATGGCTACACCTTC. It yields the protein CASSPSAHANYGYTF.

In its sample, this clonotype was seen many times. The chain joins TRBV20-1 to TRBJ1-5; no clear D. Trimming shortened V by 3 bases and J by 0 bases, and 9 bases separated the two germline ends. This CDR3 has 14 residues. Looked up from germline, CDR1 is DFQATT and CDR2 is SNEGSKA (reference sequence). CDR3 sequence (DNA): TGCAGTGCTAGGGACCCTATTAGCAATCAGCCCCAGCATTTT. Protein: CSARDPISNQPQHF.

This clonotype was found a few times. V usage is TRBV18 and J usage is TRBJ1-4, with D unclear. Between the trimmed V and J ends, which lost 0 bases and 3 bases, there was a span of 8 bases. This CDR3 comprises 15 residues. CDR1 KGHSH and CDR2 LQKENI come from the germline V gene. CDR3 amino acids: CASSPPPGPNEKLFF. CDR3 in DNA: TGTGCCAGCTCACCACCGCCGGGTCCTAATGAAAAACTGTTTTTT.

The rearrangement joins TRBV3-1 to TRBJ2-7; D is undetermined. In germline, CDR1 is LGHDT, CDR2 YNNKEL (reference sequence). This CDR3 has 17 amino acids. With 2 bases removed from V and 1 base from J, the gap between germline ends came to 18 bases. DNA of the CDR3: TGTGCCAGCAGCCAATCGGAAATTTTCAGAAGATCCTACGAGCAGTACTTC. Protein product: CASSQSEIFRRSYEQYF.

This rearrangement joins TRBV5-1 to TRBJ2-1, with D possibly being TRBD1 or TRBD2 (6 bases each). V dropped 3 bases and J dropped 10 bases, with 17 bases sitting between them. Per the germline V gene, CDR1 is SGHRS and CDR2 is YFSETQ. The CDR3 contains 14 residues. In DNA, the CDR3 is TGCGCCAGCAGCTGGAGGGGGTTGGGAGAAGAGCAGTTCTTC. Its protein product is CASSWRGLGEEQFF.

The CDR3 region is CATSGETSGWISTDTQYF. CDR3 sequence (DNA): TGTGCCACCAGTGGAGAGACTAGCGGGTGGATTAGCACAGATACGCAGTATTTT. The V gene is TRBV24-1, the J gene TRBJ2-3; TRBD2 agrees at 10 bases. With 5 bases clipped from V and 0 bases from J, the junction kept 10 bases outside the gene matches. The CDR3 contains 18 residues. Germline V gives CDR1 KGHDR, CDR2 SFDVKD.

This clonotype was observed many times. This chain connects TRBV3-1 to TRBJ2-3, with 7 bases matching TRBD2. Germline trimming cut 1 base from V and 5 bases from J; bases unmatched to any gene: 6. CDR3 length: 15 residues. Germline V gene data show CDR1 as LGHDT and CDR2 as YNNKEL (reference sequence). This CDR3 is CASSQGLAVKDTQYF. CDR3 in DNA: TGTGCCAGCAGCCAAGGGCTAGCGGTAAAAGATACGCAGTATTTT.